Below, 29 T cell receptor beta chains from the same sample are listed, as sequenced in a study of blood T cell repertoires in COVID-19. TCRdb keeps only in-frame clones here, not all; method: immunoSEQ multiplex PCR. The sample lists about 220,000 clones; over 80% were seen once. Sequencing was performed on peripheral blood. These receptors were obtained from a human donor in a cohort sampled during active COVID-19.

V is TRBV6-5 and J is TRBJ2-7; a possible D gene is TRBD2 (6 bases). V lost 4 bases and J 0 bases, leaving 10 bases between the germline ends. Germline V gene lookup returns CDR1 MNHEY and CDR2 SVGAGI. This CDR3 is built from 14 residues. Here the CDR3 reads CASSWGGNSYEQYF. The CDR3 DNA sequence: TGTGCCAGCAGTTGGGGCGGGAACTCCTACGAGCAGTACTTC.

V usage is TRBV27 and J usage is TRBJ1-2; D may be TRBD1 (5 bases). V was clipped by 5 bases and J by 3 bases, with 13 bases between them. The CDR3 runs 14 residues. Germline CDR1 and CDR2: MNHEY and SMNVEV (reference sequence). CDR3 region: CASSPSAGDYGYTF. CDR3 DNA sequence: TGTGCCAGCAGTCCCTCCGCGGGGGACTATGGCTACACCTTC.

The V gene is TRBV28, the J gene TRBJ1-1; possible D gene TRBD1, 6 bases. CDR1 MDHEN and CDR2 SYDVKM come from the germline V gene. The V gene lost 3 bases and the J gene lost 8 bases, with 13 bases spanning the gap. The length of the CDR3 is 13 residues. This CDR3 reads CASSLAGAKEAFF. CDR3 in DNA: TGTGCCAGCAGTTTGGCAGGGGCTAAAGAAGCTTTCTTT.

This chain links TRBV3-1 (or the pseudogene TRBV3-2) with TRBJ1-6, with TRBD1 matching 7 bases. The trim removed 0 bases at V and 5 bases at J, leaving 10 bases unmatched. Germline V gives CDR1 LGHDT, CDR2 YNNKEL (reference sequence). The CDR3 length is 18 residues. Here the CDR3 reads CASSQDRARGKDNSPLHF. In DNA, the CDR3 is TGTGCCAGCAGCCAAGATCGGGCCAGGGGGAAAGATAATTCACCCCTCCACTTT.

A single count supports this clone. The chain combines TRBV9 with TRBJ1-1, with TRBD1 matching over 7 bases. Germline V gene lookup returns CDR1 SGDLS and CDR2 YYNGEE. With V trimmed by 1 base and J by 4 bases, 1 base remained unmatched. This CDR3 has 13 amino acids. The CDR3 region has the DNA TGTGCCAGCAGCGTACAGGGGGGCACTGAAGCTTTCTTT. Translation gives CASSVQGGTEAFF.

This clone has just a few counts. The chain has TRBV6-6 and TRBJ2-5; 11 nucleotides match TRBD1. The CDR3 is 15 residues long. The germline CDR1 and CDR2 sequences are MNHNY and SVGAGI (reference sequence). V was pared by 7 bases and J by 2 bases, with 6 bases of the junction left unmatched. The CDR3, as DNA: TGTGCCAGCACCGTGGACAGGGGGCGGCAAGAGACCCAGTACTTC. Translation: CASTVDRGRQETQYF.

This clone was picked up a small number of times. CDR3 sequence: CASSLRQATRGYTF. DNA of the CDR3: TGTGCCAGCAGCCTAAGACAGGCGACGCGGGGCTACACCTTC. The chain carries TRBV7-2 and TRBJ1-2, with TRBD1 as a possible D gene (6 bases). V dropped 5 bases and J dropped 8 bases, with 18 bases sitting between them. CDR3 length equals 14 residues. The V gene's germline CDR1 is SGHTA and CDR2 FQGNSA.

This CDR3 is CASSKRRDNEQFF. DNA for the CDR3: TGTGCCAGTAGTAAAAGGAGAGACAATGAGCAGTTCTTC. V and J are TRBV19 and TRBJ2-1; D not resolved. Germline V lookup: CDR1 LNHDA, CDR2 SQIVND (reference sequence). Deletions cut 4 bases from V and 5 bases from J, with 9 bases between. This CDR3 spans 13 amino acids.

This clone was observed a few times. The chain combines TRBV9 with TRBJ1-6, with unresolved D. V was trimmed by 3 bases and J by 15 bases, leaving 13 bases between them. The germline CDR1 and CDR2 sequences are SGDLS and YYNGEE. The CDR3 is made up of 12 amino acids. The CDR3 DNA reads TGTGCCAGCAGCGGGGAGACACCCTACCTCCACTTT. This translates into CASSGETPYLHF.

This clone was detected only a few times. The DNA of the CDR3 is TGTGCCAGCAGCCAAGGCGGGGTTAGCAATCAGCCCCAGCATTTT. Protein: CASSQGGVSNQPQHF. V gene TRBV3-1 (or the pseudogene TRBV3-2) combines with J gene TRBJ1-5; D unclear. V gave up 1 base and J gave up 0 bases, with 7 bases separating them. The CDR3 has 15 residues. The germline V gene has CDR1 LGHDT and CDR2 YNNKEL (reference sequence).

This chain joins TRBV5-4 and TRBJ2-4; 9 positions match TRBD2. Unmatched junction bases numbered 2, after V lost 0 bases and J lost 4 bases. Germline V lookup: CDR1 SGHNT, CDR2 YYREEE (reference sequence). This CDR3 comprises 15 residues. DNA for the CDR3: TGTGCCAGCAGCTTGGGGCTAGCGGGAAAAAACATTCAGTACTTC. Translation: CASSLGLAGKNIQYF.

The chain couples TRBV7-6 to TRBJ1-5, with TRBD1 matching 7 bases. The CDR3 is 15 residues long. The V gene's germline CDR1 is SGHVS and CDR2 FNYEAQ. V shed 3 bases and J 4 bases; nucleotides not matched to a gene: 6. CDR3 DNA sequence: TGTGCCAGCAGCTTCGCGACAGGGCTTAATCAGCCCCAGCATTTT. It encodes CASSFATGLNQPQHF. The whole variable domain, remainder taken from reference TRBV7-6 and TRBJ1-5, is GAGVSQSPRYKVTKRGQDVALRCDPISGHVSLYWYRQALGQGPEFLTYFNYEAQQDKSGLPNDRFSAERPEGSISTLTIQRTEQRDSAMYRCASSFATGLNQPQHFGDGTRLSIL.

This clone was counted at least ten times. The chain is built from TRBV27 and TRBJ2-1; D possibly corresponds to TRBD1 (6 bases). Germline V gives CDR1 MNHEY, CDR2 SMNVEV (reference sequence). This CDR3 is built from 13 residues. V lost 6 bases to trimming and J lost 10 bases, with 16 bases between them. The CDR3 region has the DNA TGTGCCAGCAGCCCTAACCCCGGGACAGAGCAGTTCTTC. Its protein product is CASSPNPGTEQFF.

This clone was counted between two and nine times. The chain employs TRBV19 and TRBJ1-2; 8 bases fit TRBD1. Per germline, CDR1 LNHDA and CDR2 SQIVND (reference sequence). This CDR3 contains 13 residues. J gave up 7 bases and V 11 bases, and 12 bases lay outside the gene matches. CDR3 protein: CAGRDRLTGGYTF. Here the CDR3 DNA reads TGTGCCGGGAGGGACAGGCTGACGGGTGGCTACACCTTC.

The J gene is TRBJ2-6, the V gene TRBV19, with TRBD1 matching 9 bases. V was pared by 7 bases and J by 3 bases, with 16 bases of the junction left unmatched. Germline-derived CDR1 and CDR2 are LNHDA and SQIVND (reference sequence). The CDR3 length is 19 residues. CDR3 bases: TGTGCCAGTACTCTAGGGGACAGGGCTTTGTTTCGTGGGGCCAACGTCCTGACTTTC. As protein: CASTLGDRALFRGANVLTF.

The rearrangement uses TRBV7-2 and TRBJ1-1; D not certain. V lost 3 bases to trimming and J lost 1 base, with 6 bases between them. Germline V gives CDR1 SGHTA, CDR2 FQGNSA. CDR3 length: 13 amino acids. CDR3 region: CASSFWQNTEAFF. For the CDR3, the DNA is TGTGCCAGCAGCTTCTGGCAGAACACTGAAGCTTTCTTT.

V and J are TRBV24-1 and TRBJ1-5; 8 nucleotides line up with TRBD1. From germline, CDR1 is KGHDR and CDR2 SFDVKD. J lost 6 bases, V lost 7 bases, and 10 bases had no gene match. The CDR3 extends over 15 amino acids. CDR3 nucleotides: TGTGCCACCAGCGAAACAGGGGGACGGATTCAGCCCCAGCATTTT. This translates into CATSETGGRIQPQHF.

This clone was counted a few times. The V and J genes are TRBV4-1 and TRBJ1-1, with unresolved D. The length of the CDR3 is 11 residues. The germline V gene has CDR1 MGHRA and CDR2 YSYEKL. The V gene lost 7 bases and the J gene lost 1 base, with 4 bases spanning the gap. CDR3 sequence reads: CASTRNTEAFF. The CDR3 DNA follows: TGCGCCAGCACGAGGAACACTGAAGCTTTCTTT.

The V gene is TRBV6-5, the J gene TRBJ2-7; the match to TRBD2 covers 9 bases. This CDR3 spans 15 amino acids. Germline V gene data show CDR1 as MNHEY and CDR2 as SVGAGI. The V gene end was trimmed by 9 bases and the J gene end by 1 base; junction bases not matched to a gene: 10. Here the CDR3 reads CARELSGSCSYEQYF. In nucleotides, the CDR3 is TGTGCCAGGGAACTTAGCGGGAGCTGTTCCTACGAGCAGTACTTC.

V usage is TRBV28 and J usage is TRBJ2-5; D gene uncertain. V lost 7 bases, J lost 3 bases, and 9 bases lay in between. Germline CDR1 is MDHEN and CDR2 is SYDVKM. The CDR3 is made up of 12 amino acids. The CDR3 reads CASTAGKETQYF. CDR3 bases: TGTGCCAGCACCGCCGGTAAAGAGACCCAGTACTTC.

The V gene is TRBV5-1, the J gene TRBJ1-4; 12 bases fit TRBD1. The V gene's germline CDR1 is SGHRS and CDR2 YFSETQ. The CDR3 spans 15 residues. Losses at the gene ends were 5 bases for V and 7 bases for J; bases not matched to a gene: 6. This CDR3 reads CASSRDRGQSEKLFF. As DNA, the CDR3 is TGCGCCAGCAGTAGGGACAGGGGGCAGTCTGAAAAACTGTTTTTT. Complete variable domain (other parts from reference TRBV5-1 and TRBJ1-4): KAGVTQTPRYLIKTRGQQVTLSCSPISGHRSVSWYQQTPGQGLQFLFEYFSETQRNKGNFPGRFSGRQFSNSRSEMNVSTLELGDSALYLCASSRDRGQSEKLFFGSGTQLSVL.

The rearrangement uses TRBV5-4 and TRBJ2-7, with D tentatively TRBD2 (5 bases). Deletions cut 2 bases from V and 2 bases from J, with 11 bases between. Looked up from germline, CDR1 is SGHNT and CDR2 is YYREEE (reference sequence). CDR3 length: 14 amino acids. CDR3 bases: TGTGCCAGCAGCTTCGCGGGTGGGACCTACGAGCAGTACTTC. Protein: CASSFAGGTYEQYF. The whole variable domain, remainder taken from reference TRBV5-4 and TRBJ2-7, is ETGVTQSPTHLIKTRGQQVTLRCSSQSGHNTVSWYQQALGQGPQFIFQYYREEENGRGNFPPRFSGLQFPNYSSELNVNALELDDSALYLCASSFAGGTYEQYFGPGTRLTVT.

The chain links TRBV2 to TRBJ2-5, with TRBD1 identical over 8 bases. J lost 5 bases, V lost 4 bases, and 3 bases had no gene match. The germline V gene has CDR1 SNHLY and CDR2 FYNNEI. The CDR3 runs 13 residues. The CDR3 spells CASSVDREETQYF. CDR3 sequence (DNA): TGTGCCAGCAGTGTGGACAGGGAGGAGACCCAGTACTTC.

J is TRBJ2-7 and V is TRBV27; D might be TRBD1 (6 bases). CDR1 and CDR2 from the germline V gene are MNHEY and SMNVEV (reference sequence). Trimming removed 6 bases from V and 4 bases from J, with 13 bases in between. This CDR3 is 13 amino acids long. In DNA form, the CDR3 reads TGTGCCAGCAGATACCGGACAGATTACGAGCAGTACTTC. Its translation: CASRYRTDYEQYF.

This clone was detected only a few times. Here the CDR3 DNA reads TGTGCCTGGAGTGTGTTTAGGGGGCATCAGTACTTC. Translated, it gives CAWSVFRGHQYF. The chain joins TRBV30 to TRBJ2-7; 7 bases line up with TRBD1. The germline CDR1 and CDR2 sequences are GTSNPN and SVGIG (reference sequence). This CDR3 comprises 12 residues. Trimming at V came to 0 bases and at J to 10 bases, leaving 6 bases not matched to a gene.

The chain links TRBV30 to TRBJ1-1; 8 nucleotides match TRBD1. Germline CDR1 reads GTSNPN; CDR2 reads SVGIG (reference sequence). The CDR3 covers 16 residues. V dropped 3 bases and J dropped 0; count of bases not matched to a gene: 9. CDR3 loop: CAWRSAGGPMNTEAFF. Written as DNA, the CDR3 is TGTGCCTGGAGGTCGGCAGGGGGCCCCATGAACACTGAAGCTTTCTTT.

Points on this clone: This sample includes further DNA sequences coding for the same CDR3. The V gene is TRBV9, the J gene TRBJ1-1; 7 nucleotides agree with TRBD1. The trim removed 2 bases at V and 1 base at J, leaving 2 bases unmatched. Germline V gene lookup returns CDR1 SGDLS and CDR2 YYNGEE. This CDR3 is built from 14 residues. For the CDR3, the DNA is TGTGCCAGCAGCGTCGGGACAGCGAACACTGAAGCTTTCTTT. Encoded protein: CASSVGTANTEAFF.

This chain links TRBV5-6 with TRBJ2-7; TRBD2 agrees at 10 bases. The CDR3 has 15 amino acids. Germline V gives CDR1 SGHDT, CDR2 YYEEEE. The V and J ends lost 0 bases and 3 bases, in that order; junction bases with no gene match: 3. For the CDR3, the DNA is TGTGCCAGCAGCTTGGACATAGCGGGGGGCTACGAGCAGTACTTC. This translates into CASSLDIAGGYEQYF.

The chain couples TRBV19 to TRBJ2-7; TRBD1 aligns across 8 bases. This CDR3 contains 15 residues. The trim removed 6 bases at V and 0 bases at J, leaving 7 bases unmatched. Germline V gene lookup returns CDR1 LNHDA and CDR2 SQIVND (reference sequence). The CDR3: CASSIPGTGSYEQYF. As DNA, the CDR3 is TGTGCCAGTAGCATTCCCGGGACAGGCTCCTACGAGCAGTACTTC.